In its sample, the clone carrying this TCR beta chain was seen once. The sample belongs to a study of blood T cell repertoires in COVID-19. Study-level information: The origin of the acute and convalescent COVID-19 samples was the United States, Italy and Spain. From T cells, B-cell-depleted T cells, or PBMCs came the material, which was cDNA or gDNA.

This CDR3 region has 17 residues. Trimming took 4 bases from V and 1 from J; bases not matched to a gene: 7. Germline V gene data show CDR1 as KGHDR and CDR2 as SFDVKD. Original analysis: Counts of nucleated cells, estimated from reference gene primer amplification, were obtained. Method: immunoSEQ multiplex PCR; TCRdb's copy keeps in-frame clones and lacks some. V and J calls and clone size are those listed in that table; D and trimming were worked out from the DNA. This repertoire shows fewer than 350,000 clones, 85% found once; its top ten account for 1.9%. The chain has TRBV24-1 and TRBJ2-5, with 11 bases matching TRBD2. This TCR came from a woman aged 25 to 39 who had been exposed to COVID-19. The sample comprised PBMCs or T cells enriched from blood (not recorded which). CDR3 sequence reads: CATSDTSGSRRQETQYF. CDR3 in DNA: TGTGCCACCAGTGACACTAGCGGGAGCCGGCGCCAAGAGACCCAGTACTTC.